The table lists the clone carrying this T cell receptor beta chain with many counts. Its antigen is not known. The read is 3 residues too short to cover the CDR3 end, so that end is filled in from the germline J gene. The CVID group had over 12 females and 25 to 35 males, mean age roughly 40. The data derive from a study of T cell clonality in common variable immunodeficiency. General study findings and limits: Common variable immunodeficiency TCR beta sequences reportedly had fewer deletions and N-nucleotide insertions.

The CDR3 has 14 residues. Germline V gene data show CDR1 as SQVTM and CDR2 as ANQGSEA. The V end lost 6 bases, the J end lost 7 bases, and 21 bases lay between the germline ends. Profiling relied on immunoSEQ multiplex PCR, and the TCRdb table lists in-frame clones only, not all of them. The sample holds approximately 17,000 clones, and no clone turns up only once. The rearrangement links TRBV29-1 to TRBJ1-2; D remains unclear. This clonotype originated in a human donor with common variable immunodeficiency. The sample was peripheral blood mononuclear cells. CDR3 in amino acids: CSVTDPEVKAGYTF. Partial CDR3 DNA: TGCAGCGTCACAGACCCGGAGGTAAAGGCTGGC.